This TCR beta chain was documented in a study of CD8+ T cells in alopecia areata. V lost 0 bases to trimming and J lost 5 bases, with 5 bases between them. This CDR3 is 12 amino acids long. CDR1 is MGHRA, CDR2 YSYEKL, per germline. As for this clone: This CDR3 is also generated by other DNA sequences in the sample.

Sequencing relied on a cDNA template that was reverse transcribed from extracted RNA. The table came from immunoSEQ multiplex PCR; TCRdb's copy has only in-frame clones and leaves some out. This sample yields 150,000 or so clones, of which about 87% are seen a single time; roughly 16% belongs to the top ten. The genes are TRBV4-1 and TRBJ2-7; D gene uncertain. This sequence originates from a human donor with alopecia areata. This specimen was CD8+ T cells sorted from blood, taken at week 0. In DNA form, the CDR3 reads TGCGCCAGCAGCCAAGATGGGAACGAGCAGTACTTC. This codes for CASSQDGNEQYF.